These 16 T cell receptor beta chains were all obtained from the same sample, sequenced in a study of Graves' ophthalmopathy and Graves' hyperthyroidism. RNA transcripts provided the template for amplifying TCR beta CDR3 regions. HTBI primers served in a first-round RT-PCR, which a second-round multiplex PCR followed. TCRdb independently ran MiXCR on the multiplex PCR reads; one entry per CDR3 protein. This sample has 200,000 to 250,000 distinct CDR3 sequences; 25% to 35% occur once, and the top ten carry approximately 9%. Input material: peripheral blood. These receptors came from a man aged 50-59 years with Graves' ophthalmopathy.

Ten or more counts support this clonotype. The chain joins TRBV28 to TRBJ2-2, with 11 bases aligning to TRBD2. The V segment lost 7 bases and the J segment 6 bases; nucleotides outside the gene matches: 4. From germline, CDR1 is MDHEN and CDR2 SYDVKM. This CDR3 contains 14 residues. CDR3 sequence reads: CASTLAGVSGELFF. The CDR3 DNA reads as TGTGCCAGCACACTAGCGGGAGTCTCCGGGGAGCTGTTTTTT.

The chain recombines TRBV30 with TRBJ1-2, with D hard to call. Trimming took off 2 bases at V and 4 bases at J, with 11 bases between the two ends. Germline V gives CDR1 GTSNPN, CDR2 SVGIG (reference sequence). The CDR3 has 13 amino acids. The chain's CDR3 is CAWSRLGGYGYTF. The CDR3 DNA reads TGTGCCTGGAGTCGGCTCGGAGGCTATGGCTACACCTTC.

This clonotype has at least ten counts. V is TRBV2 and J is TRBJ1-2, with a tentative D call TRBD1 (6 bases). The CDR3 has 12 residues. Per the germline V gene, CDR1 is SNHLY and CDR2 is FYNNEI. The V end was cut by 8 bases, the J end by 4 bases, with 11 bases between. The DNA of the CDR3 is TGTGCCAGCCACCGCAGGGGCTATGGCTACACCTTC. It encodes CASHRRGYGYTF.

In this sample, this clonotype turned up many times. This chain links TRBV10-3 with TRBJ2-5, with 11 bases identical to TRBD2. Germline V lookup: CDR1 ENHRY, CDR2 SYGVKD. With 2 bases clipped from V and 5 bases from J, the junction kept 4 bases outside the gene matches. The CDR3 runs 15 residues. The CDR3 spells CAISESGTSGETQYF. The DNA for the CDR3 is TGTGCCATCAGTGAGAGCGGGACTAGCGGCGAGACCCAGTACTTC.

There are many counts of this clonotype. CDR3 in amino acids: CASSEEGGGTYQETQYF. The DNA of the CDR3 is TGTGCCAGCAGTGAAGAAGGCGGGGGAACATACCAAGAGACCCAGTACTTC. This chain links TRBV6-1 with TRBJ2-5, with TRBD2 matching 7 bases. V shed 1 base and J 0 bases; nucleotides not matched to a gene: 8. This CDR3 contains 17 residues. The V gene's germline CDR1 is MNHNS and CDR2 SASEGT.

This clonotype has at least ten counts. J is TRBJ2-5 and V is TRBV6-4, with TRBD1 matching over 11 bases. Per germline, CDR1 MRHNA and CDR2 SNTAGT. This CDR3 is 18 amino acids long. V shed 2 bases and J 5 bases; nucleotides not matched to a gene: 13. The CDR3 DNA reads TGTGCCAGCAGTGACCAGGGACAGGGGGATCCTAACTACGAGACCCAGTACTTC. It translates to CASSDQGQGDPNYETQYF.

This clonotype was detected ten times or more. V gene TRBV4-1 combines with J gene TRBJ1-2; TRBD1 matches 9 bases. V trimming: 2 bases; J trimming: 4 bases; junction bases outside the gene matches: 8. CDR3 length equals 16 residues. The germline gives CDR1 MGHRA, CDR2 YSYEKL. The CDR3 DNA reads as TGCGCCAGCAGCCAACTGCGGGGACAGGGTTCCTATGGCTACACCTTC. As protein: CASSQLRGQGSYGYTF.

The table lists this clonotype with many counts. CDR3 DNA sequence: TGTGCCAGCAGCCCGCTTTTGGCGGGGACCTACGAGCAGTACTTC. It codes for CASSPLLAGTYEQYF. The chain carries TRBV12-3 or TRBV12-4 and TRBJ2-7, with D perhaps matching TRBD2 (6 bases). V was clipped by 6 bases and J by 2 bases, with 17 bases between them. CDR3 length equals 15 residues.

This clonotype was recorded many times. V and J are TRBV5-4 and TRBJ1-2; weak D call: TRBD1 (6 bases). CDR1 is SGHNT and CDR2 is YYREEE in the germline V gene (reference sequence). Trimming pared 3 bases from V and 5 bases from J, leaving 17 bases between. The CDR3 has 15 amino acids. The CDR3 protein is CASSSQGTPNYGYTF. As DNA, the CDR3 is TGTGCCAGCAGCTCCCAGGGGACACCAAATTATGGCTACACCTTC. The complete variable domain, with remaining parts taken from reference TRBV5-4 and TRBJ1-2, reads ETGVTQSPTHLIKTRGQQVTLRCSSQSGHNTVSWYQQALGQGPQFIFQYYREEENGRGNFPPRFSGLQFPNYSSELNVNALELDDSALYLCASSSQGTPNYGYTFGSGTRLTVV.

The table lists this clonotype with many counts. The chain is built from TRBV6-2 or TRBV6-3 and TRBJ2-7, with D maybe TRBD2 (5 bases). V was pared by 4 bases and J by 3 bases, with 13 bases between. CDR1 is MNHEY and CDR2 is SVGEGT in the germline V gene. The CDR3 runs to 14 residues. This CDR3 is CASSSQRTDYEQYF. The CDR3 nucleotides read TGTGCCAGCAGTTCCCAGCGGACTGACTACGAGCAGTACTTC.

This clonotype was recorded at least ten times. The junction and the germline gene differ at one end; a read error may be behind it. The chain is built from TRBV7-2 and TRBJ2-5; D ambiguous. CDR3 length: 14 residues. The germline V gene has CDR1 SGHTA and CDR2 FQGNSA. This chain's CDR3 is CASSLGGIQETQYF. In nucleotides, the CDR3 is TGTGCCAGCAGTTTAGGTGGCATCCAAGAGACCCAGTACTTC.

This clonotype was detected ten times or more. The chain employs TRBV24-1 and TRBJ2-7; TRBD2 matches at 7 bases. V was clipped by 4 bases and J by 3 bases; unmatched bases: 2. Germline CDR1 is KGHDR and CDR2 is SFDVKD. CDR3 length equals 13 residues. The chain's CDR3 is CATSESSGYEQYF. The CDR3 DNA follows: TGTGCCACCAGTGAATCTAGCGGCTACGAGCAGTACTTC.

This clonotype has ten or more counts. For the CDR3, the DNA is TGTGCCAGCAGCAACACTCGCGAGCAGTACTTC. Translation: CASSNTREQYF. V and J are TRBV6-2 or TRBV6-3 and TRBJ2-7; no clear D gene. Trimming removed 6 bases at V and 6 bases at J, with 9 bases between. In germline, CDR1 is MNHEY, CDR2 SVGEGT. This CDR3 is built from 11 residues.

The V and J genes are TRBV12-3 or TRBV12-4 and TRBJ2-7; 8 nucleotides align to TRBD2. This CDR3 has 15 residues. V gave up 4 bases and J gave up 1 base; unmatched junction bases: 6. CDR3: CASSSPSGRSYEQYF. CDR3 nucleotides: TGTGCCAGCAGTTCCCCTAGCGGGCGTTCCTACGAGCAGTACTTC.

The sample holds many counts of this clonotype. This chain's CDR3 is CASSSNTGTSGAGWATGELFF. The CDR3 bases are TGTGCCAGCAGCTCAAATACCGGGACTAGCGGGGCTGGCTGGGCCACCGGGGAGCTGTTTTTT. V is TRBV13 and J is TRBJ2-2; the match to TRBD2 covers 13 bases. Trimming cost V 4 bases and J 4 bases; bases outside gene matches: 18. CDR3 size: 21 residues. Germline CDR1 reads PRHDT; CDR2 reads FYEKMQ (reference sequence).

The chain joins TRBV6-2 or TRBV6-3 to TRBJ1-2, with 8 bases identical to TRBD1. Germline V CDR1 and CDR2: MNHEY, SVGEGT. The V segment lost 4 bases and the J segment 7 bases; nucleotides outside the gene matches: 17. The length of the CDR3 is 17 residues. This CDR3 reads CASSSPNHGQGESGYTF. The CDR3 DNA follows: TGTGCCAGCAGTTCCCCAAACCACGGACAGGGCGAGTCTGGCTACACCTTC.